This T cell receptor (beta chain) originates from a study of early stage breast cancer tumors. Overall study: Most invasive tumors, about 75% of the 16, were ER+/PR+/HER2-. Study results and caveats: Chain pairing and CD4, CD8 or FOXP3 expression were not captured. Blood repertoires resembled normal breast more than tumor. Tumors had 2 to 3-fold higher T cell density and higher clonality than adjacent normal breast tissue.

The method was immunoSEQ multiplex PCR; TCRdb's version includes in-frame clones alone and lacks a portion of them. The table shows about 58,000 clones, with roughly 80% occurring only once. V was pared by 5 bases and J by 7 bases, with 9 bases of the junction left unmatched. CDR1 and CDR2 (germline): SEHNR, FQNEAQ (reference sequence). The length of the CDR3 is 15 residues. This clone has a handful of counts. Its antigen is not known. The sequenced material came from blood. The clonotype originates from a person aged 30-39 years with breast cancer. V usage is TRBV7-9 and J usage is TRBJ1-2; 11 positions match TRBD1. The DNA of the CDR3 is TGTGCCAGCAGCATCCCGGGACAGGGGGTGTTTGGCTACACCTTC. As protein: CASSIPGQGVFGYTF.